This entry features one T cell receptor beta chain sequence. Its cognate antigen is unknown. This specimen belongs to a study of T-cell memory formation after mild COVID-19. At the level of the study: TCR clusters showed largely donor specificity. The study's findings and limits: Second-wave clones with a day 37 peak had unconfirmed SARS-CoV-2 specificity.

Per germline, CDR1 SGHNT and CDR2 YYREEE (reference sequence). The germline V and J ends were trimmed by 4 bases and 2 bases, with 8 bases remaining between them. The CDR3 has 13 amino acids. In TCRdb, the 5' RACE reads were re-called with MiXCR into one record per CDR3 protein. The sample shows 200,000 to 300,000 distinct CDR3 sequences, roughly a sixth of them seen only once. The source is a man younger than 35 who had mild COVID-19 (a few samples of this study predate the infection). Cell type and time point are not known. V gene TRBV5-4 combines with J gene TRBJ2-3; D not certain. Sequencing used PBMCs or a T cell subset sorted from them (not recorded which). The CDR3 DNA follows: TGTGCCAGCAGCATGGACGTCACAGATACGCAGTATTTT. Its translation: CASSMDVTDTQYF.